Below, one TCR beta chain is given with its context. Its cognate antigen is unknown. The data were taken from a study of regulatory T cells in long-lasting Graves disease. Time point meaning: newly diagnosed GD, antithyroid drugs for less than 3 months. Researchers made the TCR library from RNA that was extracted from PBMCs. Doctors identified Graves' disease using the American Thyroid Association guidelines. To make TCR beta libraries, researchers used iRepertoire HTBI primers and Arm-PCR of CDR3 regions. Via MiXCR, TCRdb re-called the multiplex PCR reads, giving one row per CDR3 protein. The sample consists of about 380,000 distinct CDR3 sequences, 15% to 17% of them appearing once. Trimming removed 1 base at V and 5 bases at J, with 10 bases between. This CDR3 has 15 amino acids. CDR1 is SGDLS, CDR2 YYNGEE, per germline. Study outcomes and limitations: Persistent Graves' patients showed less TCR diversity than newly diagnosed patients showed. Sharing of public clonotypes was greater in persistent patients (2,741) than in new patients (roughly 970).

The receptor was derived from a female donor with Graves disease. This chain connects TRBV9 to TRBJ1-6, with TRBD1 as a possible D gene (5 bases). The sample in question was peripheral blood mononuclear cells (PBMCs), obtained at new diagnosis, from a patient treated with antithyroid drugs. Written as DNA, the CDR3 is TGTGCCAGCAGCGTATCCGGGGCCCATAATTCACCCCTCCACTTT. Amino acid sequence: CASSVSGAHNSPLHF. Full variable domain (missing parts from reference TRBV9 and TRBJ1-6): DSGVTQTPKHLITATGQRVTLRCSPRSGDLSVYWYQQSLDQGLQFLIQYYNGEERAKGNILERFSAQQFPDLHSELNLSSLELGDSALYFCASSVSGAHNSPLHFGNGTRLTVT.